This record covers a single T cell receptor (beta chain). The data originate from a study of blood T cell repertoires in COVID-19. CDR1 and CDR2 from the germline V gene are SGHRS and YFSETQ. V gave up 3 bases and J gave up 3 bases, with 9 bases separating them. This CDR3 has 13 residues. The table came from immunoSEQ multiplex PCR; TCRdb's copy has only in-frame clones and leaves some out. Among about 280,000 clones, 75% to 85% were seen once, and the ten largest hold around 5.5%. The source is a man aged 45-65 years with active or convalescent COVID-19. The specimen was peripheral blood. The rearrangement links TRBV5-1 to TRBJ1-2; TRBD1 might be the D (6 bases). The CDR3 DNA reads TGCGCCAGCAGCTCCCCAGGGGACTATGGCTACACCTTC. Translation gives CASSSPGDYGYTF.